The present TCR beta chain was sequenced within a study of blood T cell repertoires in COVID-19. Looking at the study overall: T cells, B-cell-depleted T cells, or PBMCs provided the cDNA or gDNA that served as material.

Seattle patients were enrolled while actively infected and followed longitudinally. In the source study's methods: Amplification from reference gene primers served as the basis for estimated nucleated cell counts. Clones were sequenced by immunoSEQ multiplex PCR, and TCRdb holds only the in-frame ones, with some missing. V, J and clone size are taken as reported in that table, and D and trimming were inferred from the DNA itself. Counted here are around 200,000 clones, 80% to 90% occurring once; the ten biggest clones make up roughly 15%. The sequenced sample consisted of peripheral blood. The sequence was collected from a woman between 65 and 79 years old with COVID-19, enrolled during active disease.

The CDR3 region is CAWRGGTNTGELFF. As DNA, the CDR3 is TGTGCCTGGAGGGGGGGAACGAACACCGGGGAGCTGTTTTTT. V is TRBV30 and J is TRBJ2-2; possible D gene TRBD2, 6 bases. This CDR3 has 14 amino acids. Trimming removed 3 bases from V and 0 bases from J, with 8 bases in between. From germline, CDR1 is GTSNPN and CDR2 SVGIG (reference sequence).